Listed below are T cell receptor beta chains from one sample, sequenced in a study of CD8 T cells in Susac syndrome. TCRdb used MiXCR to reprocess the immunoSEQ multiplex PCR reads, holding one entry per CDR3 protein. The sample gives approximately 200,000 distinct CDR3 sequences, 95% of which show up once; 0.082% is in the top ten. The material sequenced was CD4+ T cells from PBMCs. The receptors stem from a human donor with multiple sclerosis. CDR3s include the opening cysteine and the closing phenylalanine or tryptophan. D genes are given only for firm matches. Clone size is stated in some rows and not others, as once, few, many or a class when expanded.

TRBV20-1	-	TRBJ1-2	TRBD1	CSARPRGVDGYTF	TGCAGTGCTAGGCCCAGGGGGGTAGATGGCTACACCTTC
TRBV5-4	-	TRBJ2-3	TRBD2	CASSPRTSSDTQYF	TGTGCCAGCAGCCCGAGGACTAGCAGCGATACGCAGTATTTT
TRBV20-1	-	TRBJ2-3	-	CSAPGGDTQYF	TGCAGTGCCCCCGGGGGCGATACGCAGTATTTT
TRBV30	-	TRBJ1-4	TRBD1	CAWRRGLDSGEKLFF	TGTGCCTGGAGGAGGGGGCTAGACTCGGGAGAAAAACTGTTTTTT
TRBV30	once	TRBJ1-1	-	CAWTRQVNTEAFF	TGTGCCTGGACGAGGCAGGTCAACACTGAAGCTTTCTTT
TRBV6-5	-	TRBJ1-1	-	CASSYSPGRTTGAFF	TGTGCCAGCAGTTACTCGCCGGGACGAACGACGGGAGCTTTCTTT
TRBV12-3/TRBV12-4	-	TRBJ2-5	-	CASSRLRYQETQYF	TGTGCCAGCAGTCGACTACGCTACCAAGAGACCCAGTACTTC
TRBV6-5	-	TRBJ2-1	-	CASSSTPGLGEQFF	TGTGCCAGCAGTTCAACCCCGGGGTTAGGAGAGCAGTTCTTC
TRBV29-1	-	TRBJ1-2	-	CSVEPPRRREHGYTF	TGCAGCGTTGAACCCCCCAGGCGCAGGGAACATGGCTACACCTTC
TRBV6-6	-	TRBJ2-3	-	CASSYPAGFGADTQYF	TGTGCCAGCAGTTACCCGGCGGGTTTCGGGGCAGATACGCAGTATTTT
TRBV20-1	-	TRBJ2-5	-	CSANPRRREETQYF	TGCAGTGCTAACCCACGGCGGCGTGAAGAGACCCAGTACTTC
TRBV19	-	TRBJ1-5	-	CASSTPNQPQHF	TGTGCCAGTAGTACCCCTAATCAGCCCCAGCATTTT
TRBV20-1	-	TRBJ1-2	-	CSAPGEGVYGYTF	TGCAGTGCCCCGGGCGAGGGGGTCTATGGCTACACCTTC
TRBV15	-	TRBJ1-1	-	CATSSPTGMNTEAFF	TGTGCCACCAGCAGTCCTACAGGCATGAACACTGAAGCTTTCTTT
TRBV29-1	-	TRBJ1-2	-	CSGAVTDANYGYTF	TGCAGCGGCGCTGTGACAGACGCCAACTATGGCTACACCTTC
TRBV7-8	-	TRBJ1-5	-	CASSLGAGTGPQHF	TGTGCCAGCAGCTTAGGTGCAGGGACCGGGCCCCAGCATTTT
TRBV3-1	-	TRBJ2-3	TRBD2	CASSFGTTGDTQYF	TGTGCCAGCAGTTTCGGGACTACCGGAGATACGCAGTATTTT
TRBV20-1	-	TRBJ2-3	-	CSARDRRLATHTQYF	TGCAGTGCTAGAGATCGTAGGCTAGCGACTCATACGCAGTATTTT
TRBV29-1	-	TRBJ2-3	-	CSVEGVASTDTQYF	TGCAGCGTTGAAGGAGTCGCTAGCACAGATACGCAGTATTTT
TRBV29-1	-	TRBJ2-3	-	CSLRRGTDTQYF	TGCAGCCTTCGACGGGGCACAGATACGCAGTATTTT
TRBV29-1	-	TRBJ2-1	-	CSVEEGGGASYNEQFF	TGCAGCGTTGAAGAAGGCGGAGGGGCCTCCTACAATGAGCAGTTCTTC
TRBV29-1	once	TRBJ2-1	TRBD2	CSVERGGLAGAGQFF	TGCAGCGTTGAGAGAGGAGGACTAGCGGGGGCCGGGCAGTTCTTC
TRBV20-1	-	TRBJ2-5	TRBD2	CSAGAVAGGRETQYF	TGCAGTGCTGGGGCGGTAGCGGGGGGACGAGAGACCCAGTACTTC
TRBV14	-	TRBJ2-1	-	CASSQDLSNEQFF	TGTGCCAGCAGCCAAGATCTCTCCAATGAGCAGTTCTTC